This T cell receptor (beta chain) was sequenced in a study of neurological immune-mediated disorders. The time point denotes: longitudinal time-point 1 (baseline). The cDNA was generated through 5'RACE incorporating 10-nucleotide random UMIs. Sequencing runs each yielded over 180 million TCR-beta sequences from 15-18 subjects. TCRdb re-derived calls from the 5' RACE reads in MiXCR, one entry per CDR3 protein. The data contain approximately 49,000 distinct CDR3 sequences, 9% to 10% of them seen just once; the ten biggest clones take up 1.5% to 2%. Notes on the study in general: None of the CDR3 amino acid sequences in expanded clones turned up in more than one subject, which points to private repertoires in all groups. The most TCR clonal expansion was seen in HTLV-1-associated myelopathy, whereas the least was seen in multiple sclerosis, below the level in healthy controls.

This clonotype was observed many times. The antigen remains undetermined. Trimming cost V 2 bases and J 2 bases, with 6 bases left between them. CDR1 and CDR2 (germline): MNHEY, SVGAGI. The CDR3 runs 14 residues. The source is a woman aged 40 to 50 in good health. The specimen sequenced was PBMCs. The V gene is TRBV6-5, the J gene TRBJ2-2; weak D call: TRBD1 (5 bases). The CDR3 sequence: CASSYDRNTGELFF. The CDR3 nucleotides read TGTGCCAGCAGTTACGACAGAAACACCGGGGAGCTGTTTTTT.